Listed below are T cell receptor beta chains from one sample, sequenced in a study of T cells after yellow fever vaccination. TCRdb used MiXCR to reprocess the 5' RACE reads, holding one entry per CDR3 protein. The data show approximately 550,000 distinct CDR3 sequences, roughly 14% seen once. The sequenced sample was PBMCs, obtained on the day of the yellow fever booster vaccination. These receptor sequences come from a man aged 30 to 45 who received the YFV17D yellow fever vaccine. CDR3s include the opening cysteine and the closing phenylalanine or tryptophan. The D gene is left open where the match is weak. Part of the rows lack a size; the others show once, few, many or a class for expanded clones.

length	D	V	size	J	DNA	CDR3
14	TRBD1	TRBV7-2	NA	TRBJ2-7	TGTGCCAGCAGCCAGACAGGGGGGCTCTACGAGCAGTACTTC	CASSQTGGLYEQYF
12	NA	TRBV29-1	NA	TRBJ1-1	TGCAGCGTTGGGCAGATGAACACTGAAGCTTTCTTT	CSVGQMNTEAFF
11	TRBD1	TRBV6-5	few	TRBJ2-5	TGTGCCAGCCAGGGGGCCGAGACCCAGTACTTC	CASQGAETQYF
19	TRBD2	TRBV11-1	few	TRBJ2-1	TGTGCCAGCAGCTTAATCGGAGGTAGCGGGAGAAATTCCTACAATGAGCAGTTCTTC	CASSLIGGSGRNSYNEQFF
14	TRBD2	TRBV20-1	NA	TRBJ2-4	TGCAGTGCTAGAGGGGGGCGGGAGGCGGGCATTCAGTACTTC	CSARGGREAGIQYF
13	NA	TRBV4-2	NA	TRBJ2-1	TGTGCCAGCAGCCAACCGGTATACAATGAGCAGTTCTTC	CASSQPVYNEQFF
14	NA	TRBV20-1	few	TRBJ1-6	TGCAGTGCCCGCCTTTTACGGGATAATTCACCCCTCCACTTT	CSARLLRDNSPLHF
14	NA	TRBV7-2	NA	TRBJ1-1	TGTGCCAGCAGCTTAAGCGGGGAAGGCACTGAAGCTTTCTTT	CASSLSGEGTEAFF
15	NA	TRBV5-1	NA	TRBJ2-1	TGCGCCAGCAGCTTGTCGGACGGCTCCTACAATGAGCAGTTCTTC	CASSLSDGSYNEQFF
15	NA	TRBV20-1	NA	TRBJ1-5	TGCAGTGCTAGATCCCCACGGGCTAGCAATCAGCCCCAGCATTTT	CSARSPRASNQPQHF
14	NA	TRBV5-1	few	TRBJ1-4	TGCGCCAGCAGCTCCGGGACGTCGGGTGAAAAACTGTTTTTT	CASSSGTSGEKLFF
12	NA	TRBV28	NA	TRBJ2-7	TGTGCCAGCACCCTTGGGGGAGTTGAGCAGTACTTC	CASTLGGVEQYF
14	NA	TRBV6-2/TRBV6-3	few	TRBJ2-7	TGTGCCAGCAGTTTTGGGGCAGGTTCCTACGAGCAGTACTTC	CASSFGAGSYEQYF
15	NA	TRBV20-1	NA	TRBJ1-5	TGCAGTGCTAGAGATGGGTCGTATGGCAATCAGCCCCAGCATTTT	CSARDGSYGNQPQHF
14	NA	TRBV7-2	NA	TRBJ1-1	TGTGCCAGCAGCCCCCTTGGGAGGAACACTGAAGCTTTCTTT	CASSPLGRNTEAFF
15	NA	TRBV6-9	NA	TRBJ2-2	TGTGCCAGCAGTTTTCGAACGGGCCTTGCCGGGGAGCTGTTTTTT	CASSFRTGLAGELFF
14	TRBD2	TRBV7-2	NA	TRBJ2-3	TGTGCCAGCAGCGGACTAGCGGGACGGGATACGCAGTATTTT	CASSGLAGRDTQYF
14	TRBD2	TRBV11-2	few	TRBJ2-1	TGTGCCAGCAGCTCCAGCGGGGGTTACAATGAGCAGTTCTTC	CASSSSGGYNEQFF